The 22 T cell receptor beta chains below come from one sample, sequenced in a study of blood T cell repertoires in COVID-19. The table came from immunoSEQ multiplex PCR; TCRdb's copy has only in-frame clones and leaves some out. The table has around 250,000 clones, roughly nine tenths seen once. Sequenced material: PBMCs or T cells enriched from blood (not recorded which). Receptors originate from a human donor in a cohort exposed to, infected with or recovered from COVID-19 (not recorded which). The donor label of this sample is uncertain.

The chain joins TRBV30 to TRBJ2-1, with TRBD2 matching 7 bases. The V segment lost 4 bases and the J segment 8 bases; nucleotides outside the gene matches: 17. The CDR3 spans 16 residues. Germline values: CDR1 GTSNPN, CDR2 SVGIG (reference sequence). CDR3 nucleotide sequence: TGTGCCTGGACCCGAGGGGAGCGAGCGGGGAGGGATGAGCAGTTCTTC. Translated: CAWTRGERAGRDEQFF.

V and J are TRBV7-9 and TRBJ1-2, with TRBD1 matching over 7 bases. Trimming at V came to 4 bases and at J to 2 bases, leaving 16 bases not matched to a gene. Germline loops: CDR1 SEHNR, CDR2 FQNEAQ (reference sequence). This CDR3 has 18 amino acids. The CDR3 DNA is TGTGCCAGCAGCTCTATCAGGGGGAGCGACAGGGAGAACTATGGCTACACCTTC. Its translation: CASSSIRGSDRENYGYTF.

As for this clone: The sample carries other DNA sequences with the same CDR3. The CDR3 sequence: CASSSAGTGFGYTF. The CDR3, as DNA: TGTGCCAGCAGCTCGGCCGGGACAGGGTTCGGCTACACCTTC. This chain connects TRBV5-4 to TRBJ1-2; 9 bases match TRBD1. The germline V gene has CDR1 SGHNT and CDR2 YYREEE (reference sequence). With 3 bases clipped from V and 8 bases from J, the junction kept 8 bases outside the gene matches. The CDR3 loop spans 14 amino acids.

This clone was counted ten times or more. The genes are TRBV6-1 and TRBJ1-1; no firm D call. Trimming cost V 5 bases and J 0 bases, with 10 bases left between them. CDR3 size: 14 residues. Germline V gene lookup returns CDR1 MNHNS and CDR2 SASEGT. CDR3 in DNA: TGTGCCAGCAGTTGGAGGGAAATGAACACTGAAGCTTTCTTT. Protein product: CASSWREMNTEAFF.

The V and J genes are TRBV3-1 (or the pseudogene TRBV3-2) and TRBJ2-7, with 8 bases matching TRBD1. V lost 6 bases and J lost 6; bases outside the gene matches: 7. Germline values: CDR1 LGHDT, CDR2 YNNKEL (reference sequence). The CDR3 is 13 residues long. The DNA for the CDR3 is TGTGCCAGCAGTAGGACAGGGCTCACCGAGCAGTACTTC. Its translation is CASSRTGLTEQYF.

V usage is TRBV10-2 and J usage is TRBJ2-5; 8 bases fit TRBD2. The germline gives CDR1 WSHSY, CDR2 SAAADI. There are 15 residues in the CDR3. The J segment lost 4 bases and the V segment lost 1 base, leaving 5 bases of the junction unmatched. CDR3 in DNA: TGCGCCAGCAGTGAGTTCCGGGGGGGCCTAGAGACCCAGTACTTC. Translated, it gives CASSEFRGGLETQYF.

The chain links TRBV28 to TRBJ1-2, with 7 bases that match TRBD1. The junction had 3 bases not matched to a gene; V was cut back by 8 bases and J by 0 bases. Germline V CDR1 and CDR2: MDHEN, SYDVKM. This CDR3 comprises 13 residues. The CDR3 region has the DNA TGTGCCAGCCGACAGGGACCTAACTATGGCTACACCTTC. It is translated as CASRQGPNYGYTF.

The CDR3 nucleotides read TGCAGCGTCGAACTTACCGGGGACACGGGGGAAAAACTGTTTTTT. Protein sequence: CSVELTGDTGEKLFF. This sequence joins TRBV29-1 and TRBJ1-4; D possibly corresponds to TRBD1 (6 bases). Trimming left V 6 bases short and J 8 bases short, with 22 bases between. CDR3 size: 15 residues. Germline lookup yields CDR1 SQVTM and CDR2 ANQGSEA.

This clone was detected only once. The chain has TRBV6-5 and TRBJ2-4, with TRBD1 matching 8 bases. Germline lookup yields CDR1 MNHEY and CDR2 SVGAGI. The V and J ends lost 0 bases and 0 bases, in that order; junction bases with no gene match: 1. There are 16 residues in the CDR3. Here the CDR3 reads CASSYSGQAAKNIQYF. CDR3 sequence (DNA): TGTGCCAGCAGTTACTCGGGACAGGCAGCCAAAAACATTCAGTACTTC.

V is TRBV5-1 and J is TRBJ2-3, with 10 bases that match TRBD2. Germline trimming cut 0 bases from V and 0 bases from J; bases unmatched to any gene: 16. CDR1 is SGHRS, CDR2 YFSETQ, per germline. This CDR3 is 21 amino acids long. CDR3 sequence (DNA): TGCGCCAGCAGCTTGGCCCTCCAGGGCCTAGCGGGGGTATTTAGCACAGATACGCAGTATTTT. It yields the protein CASSLALQGLAGVFSTDTQYF.

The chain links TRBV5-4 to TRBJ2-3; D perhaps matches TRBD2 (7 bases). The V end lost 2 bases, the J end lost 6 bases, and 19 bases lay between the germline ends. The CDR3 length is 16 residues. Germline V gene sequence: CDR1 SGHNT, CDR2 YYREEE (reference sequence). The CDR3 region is CASSFGGGRISDTQYF. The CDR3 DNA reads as TGTGCCAGCAGCTTTGGCGGGGGCCGAATAAGTGATACGCAGTATTTT. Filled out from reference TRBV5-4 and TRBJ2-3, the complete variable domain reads ETGVTQSPTHLIKTRGQQVTLRCSSQSGHNTVSWYQQALGQGPQFIFQYYREEENGRGNFPPRFSGLQFPNYSSELNVNALELDDSALYLCASSFGGGRISDTQYFGPGTRLTVL.

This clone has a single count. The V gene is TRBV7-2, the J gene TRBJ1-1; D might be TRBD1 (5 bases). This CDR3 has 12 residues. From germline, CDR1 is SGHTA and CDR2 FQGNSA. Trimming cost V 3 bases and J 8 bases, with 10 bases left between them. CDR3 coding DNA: TGTGCCAGCAGCTTCCCGGGACTGGAAGCTTTCTTT. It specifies CASSFPGLEAFF.

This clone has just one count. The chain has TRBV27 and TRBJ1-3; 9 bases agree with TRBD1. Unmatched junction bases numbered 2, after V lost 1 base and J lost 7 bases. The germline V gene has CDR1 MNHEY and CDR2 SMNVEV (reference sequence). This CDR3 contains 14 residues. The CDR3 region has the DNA TGTGCCAGCAGTTTATGGACAGGGGCGAACACCATATATTTT. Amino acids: CASSLWTGANTIYF.

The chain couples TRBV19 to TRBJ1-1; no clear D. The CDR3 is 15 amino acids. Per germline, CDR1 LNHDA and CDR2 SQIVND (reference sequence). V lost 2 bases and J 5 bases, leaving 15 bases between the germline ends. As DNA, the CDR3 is TGTGCCAGTAGTATAACAGTCCAGGCGGGGACTGAAGCTTTCTTT. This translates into CASSITVQAGTEAFF.

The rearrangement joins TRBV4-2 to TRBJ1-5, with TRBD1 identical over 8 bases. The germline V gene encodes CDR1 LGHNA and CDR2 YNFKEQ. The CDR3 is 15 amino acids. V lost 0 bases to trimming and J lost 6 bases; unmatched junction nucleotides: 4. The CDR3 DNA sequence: TGTGCCAGCAGCCAAGATGACACAGGGGGTCAGCCCCAGCATTTT. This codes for CASSQDDTGGQPQHF.

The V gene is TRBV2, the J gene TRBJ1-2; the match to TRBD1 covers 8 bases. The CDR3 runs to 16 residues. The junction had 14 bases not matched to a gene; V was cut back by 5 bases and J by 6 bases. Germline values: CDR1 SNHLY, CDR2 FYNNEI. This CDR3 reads CASSKQLQGERDGYTF. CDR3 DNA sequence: TGTGCCAGCAGTAAACAACTACAGGGGGAGAGGGATGGCTACACCTTC.

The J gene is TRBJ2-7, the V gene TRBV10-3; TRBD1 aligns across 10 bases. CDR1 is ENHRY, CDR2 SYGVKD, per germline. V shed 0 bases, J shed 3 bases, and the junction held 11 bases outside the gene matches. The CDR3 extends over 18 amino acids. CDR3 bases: TGTGCCATCAGTGAGTCGAAGTTAAGGACAGGGGGGTTCTACGAGCAGTACTTC. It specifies CAISESKLRTGGFYEQYF.

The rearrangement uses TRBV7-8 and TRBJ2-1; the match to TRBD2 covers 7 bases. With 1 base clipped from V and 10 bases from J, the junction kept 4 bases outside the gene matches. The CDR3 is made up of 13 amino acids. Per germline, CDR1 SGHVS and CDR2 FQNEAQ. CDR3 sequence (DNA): TGTGCCAGCAGCTTAGTTGGGAGGGAGGAGCAGTTCTTC. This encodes CASSLVGREEQFF.

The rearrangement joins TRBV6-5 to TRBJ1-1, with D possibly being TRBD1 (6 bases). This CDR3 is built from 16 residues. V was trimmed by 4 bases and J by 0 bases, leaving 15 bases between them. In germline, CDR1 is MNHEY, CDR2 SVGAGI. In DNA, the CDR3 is TGTGCCAGCAGTTTTCGACAGGACACCCTGAACACTGAAGCTTTCTTT. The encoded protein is CASSFRQDTLNTEAFF.

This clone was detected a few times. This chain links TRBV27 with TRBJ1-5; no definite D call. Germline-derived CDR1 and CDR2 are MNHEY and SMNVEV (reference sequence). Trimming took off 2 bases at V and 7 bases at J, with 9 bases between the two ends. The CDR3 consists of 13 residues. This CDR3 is CASSLRVEQPQHF. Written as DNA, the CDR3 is TGTGCCAGCAGTTTACGGGTGGAGCAGCCCCAGCATTTT.

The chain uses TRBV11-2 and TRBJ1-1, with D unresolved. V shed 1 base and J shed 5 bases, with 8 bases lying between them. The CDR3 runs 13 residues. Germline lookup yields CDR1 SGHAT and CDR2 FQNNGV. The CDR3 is CASSLVTGTEAFF. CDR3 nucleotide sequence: TGTGCCAGCAGCTTAGTTACGGGGACTGAAGCTTTCTTT.

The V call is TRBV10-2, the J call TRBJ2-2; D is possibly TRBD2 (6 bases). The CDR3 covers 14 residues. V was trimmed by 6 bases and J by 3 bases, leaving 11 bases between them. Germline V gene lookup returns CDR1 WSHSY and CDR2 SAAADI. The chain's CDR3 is CASREGLYTGELFF. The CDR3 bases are TGCGCCAGCAGGGAGGGACTTTACACCGGGGAGCTGTTTTTT.